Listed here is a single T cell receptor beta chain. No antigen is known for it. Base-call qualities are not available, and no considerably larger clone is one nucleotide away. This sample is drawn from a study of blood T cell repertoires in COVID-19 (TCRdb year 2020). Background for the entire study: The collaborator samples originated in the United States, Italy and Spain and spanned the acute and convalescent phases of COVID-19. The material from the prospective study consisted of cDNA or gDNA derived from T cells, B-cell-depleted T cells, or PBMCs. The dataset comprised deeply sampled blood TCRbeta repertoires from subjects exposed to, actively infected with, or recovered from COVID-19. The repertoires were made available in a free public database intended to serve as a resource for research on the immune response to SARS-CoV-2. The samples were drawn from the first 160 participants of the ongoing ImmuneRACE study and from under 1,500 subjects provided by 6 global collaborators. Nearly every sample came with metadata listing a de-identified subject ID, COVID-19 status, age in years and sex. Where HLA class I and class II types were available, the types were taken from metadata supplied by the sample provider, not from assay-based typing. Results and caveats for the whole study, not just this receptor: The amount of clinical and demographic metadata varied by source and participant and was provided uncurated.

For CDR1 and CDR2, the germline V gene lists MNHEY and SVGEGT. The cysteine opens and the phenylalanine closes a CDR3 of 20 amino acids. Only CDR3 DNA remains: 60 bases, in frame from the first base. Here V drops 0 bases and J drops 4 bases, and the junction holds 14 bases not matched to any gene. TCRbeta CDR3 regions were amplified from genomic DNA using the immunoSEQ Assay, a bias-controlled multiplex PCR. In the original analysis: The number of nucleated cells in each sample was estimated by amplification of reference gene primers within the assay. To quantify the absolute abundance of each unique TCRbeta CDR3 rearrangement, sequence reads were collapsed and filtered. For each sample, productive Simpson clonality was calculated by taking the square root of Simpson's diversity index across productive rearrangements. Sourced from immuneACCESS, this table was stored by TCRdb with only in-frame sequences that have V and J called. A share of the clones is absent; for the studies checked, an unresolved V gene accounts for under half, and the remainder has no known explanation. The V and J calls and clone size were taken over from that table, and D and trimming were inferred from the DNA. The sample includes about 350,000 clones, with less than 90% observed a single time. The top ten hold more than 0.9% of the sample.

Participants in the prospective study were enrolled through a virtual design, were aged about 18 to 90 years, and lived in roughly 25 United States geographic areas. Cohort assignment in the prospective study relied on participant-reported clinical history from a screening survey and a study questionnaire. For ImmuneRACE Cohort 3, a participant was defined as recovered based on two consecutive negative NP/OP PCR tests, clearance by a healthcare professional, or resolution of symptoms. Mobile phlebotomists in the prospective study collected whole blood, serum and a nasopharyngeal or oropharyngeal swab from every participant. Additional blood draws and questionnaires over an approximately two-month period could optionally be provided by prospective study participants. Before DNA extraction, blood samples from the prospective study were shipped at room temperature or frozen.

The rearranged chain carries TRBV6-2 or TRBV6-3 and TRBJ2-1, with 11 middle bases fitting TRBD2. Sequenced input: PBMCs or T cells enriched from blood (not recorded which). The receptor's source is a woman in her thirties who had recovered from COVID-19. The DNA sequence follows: TGTGCCAGCAGTTACTCAGTTCTAGCGGGGGGCCCGGTCCATTACAATGAGCAGTTCTTC. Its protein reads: CASSYSVLAGGPVHYNEQFF.